A single sample is the source of the 16 T cell receptor beta chains below, sequenced in a study of T cell responses to AZD1222 COVID-19 vaccine. The assay was immunoSEQ multiplex PCR, and TCRdb's table has in-frame clones only and misses some. Of about 140,000 clones in the sample, approximately 90% were seen once. Material: peripheral blood, obtained on day 0 of AZD1222 vaccination. The receptor set was obtained from an adult in good health.

CDR3 in DNA: TGTGCCAGCAGTTTATTTTTTCGGGGGACCCAAGAGACCCAGTACTTC. Translating it yields CASSLFFRGTQETQYF. The rearrangement uses TRBV27 and TRBJ2-5; the D gene is possibly TRBD2 (6 bases). The V gene lost 1 base and the J gene lost 1 base, with 13 bases spanning the gap. The CDR3 totals 16 residues. Germline CDR1 reads MNHEY; CDR2 reads SMNVEV (reference sequence).

The sample holds one count of this clone. The chain joins TRBV6-5 to TRBJ1-2; 7 positions agree with TRBD1. CDR1 is MNHEY, CDR2 SVGAGI, per germline. This CDR3 spans 14 amino acids. The junction had 6 bases not matched to a gene; V was cut back by 6 bases and J by 2 bases. The CDR3 sequence is CASSWTGPNYGYTF. CDR3 bases: TGTGCCAGCAGCTGGACAGGCCCCAACTATGGCTACACCTTC.

The chain has TRBV4-1 and TRBJ2-3; 10 bases agree with TRBD2. The CDR3 runs 15 residues. V was clipped by 3 bases and J by 10 bases; unmatched bases: 10. The germline V gene has CDR1 MGHRA and CDR2 YSYEKL. The CDR3 nucleotides are TGCGCCAGCAGCCATTTGACTAGCGGGTGGGATGCGCAGTATTTT. This translates into CASSHLTSGWDAQYF.

Details on this clone: The same CDR3 is also encoded by other DNA sequences in this sample. The chain is built from TRBV7-2 and TRBJ1-5; a weak D match, TRBD1 (5 bases). Germline CDR1 SGHTA, CDR2 FQGNSA. The CDR3 runs 16 residues. Trimming stripped 1 base from V and 0 bases from J, with 10 bases between. The CDR3 DNA is TGTGCCAGCAGCTTAGTGCCAGGGTATAGCAATCAGCCCCAGCATTTT. It encodes CASSLVPGYSNQPQHF.

V and J are TRBV6-1 and TRBJ1-1; no firm D call. The CDR3 is made up of 14 amino acids. Trimming left V 3 bases short and J 1 base short, with 9 bases between. The germline gives CDR1 MNHNS, CDR2 SASEGT. The CDR3 region has the DNA TGTGCCAGCAGTGAGCAGCCTACGAACACTGAAGCTTTCTTT. As protein: CASSEQPTNTEAFF.

J is TRBJ2-3 and V is TRBV18; 7 bases are shared with TRBD1. Germline CDR1 is KGHSH and CDR2 is LQKENI. This CDR3 has 16 amino acids. The junction had 9 bases not matched to a gene; V was cut back by 4 bases and J by 2 bases. CDR3 sequence: CASSQRQGTLTDTQYF. CDR3 DNA: TGTGCCAGCTCACAACGACAGGGCACTCTCACAGATACGCAGTATTTT.

The rearrangement uses TRBV18 and TRBJ1-2, with D hard to call. Germline V gives CDR1 KGHSH, CDR2 LQKENI. V was clipped by 2 bases and J by 4 bases, with 8 bases between them. The CDR3 covers 13 residues. CDR3 loop: CASSPDGLYGYTF. The CDR3 bases are TGTGCCAGCTCACCAGACGGACTCTATGGCTACACCTTC. The whole variable domain, remainder taken from reference TRBV18 and TRBJ1-2, is NAGVMQNPRHLVRRRGQEARLRCSPMKGHSHVYWYRQLPEEGLKFMVYLQKENIIDESGMPKERFSAEFPKEGPSILRIQQVVRGDSAAYFCASSPDGLYGYTFGSGTRLTVV.

The chain combines TRBV5-1 with TRBJ2-5, with D tentatively TRBD2 (7 bases). Trimming stripped 4 bases from V and 0 bases from J, with 19 bases between. Germline V CDR1 and CDR2: SGHRS, YFSETQ. This CDR3 comprises 17 residues. Here the CDR3 DNA reads TGCGCCAGCAGCCCGACCCGGGGCGGGGGCCACCAAGAGACCCAGTACTTC. This encodes CASSPTRGGGHQETQYF.

The genes are TRBV6-5 and TRBJ1-1; 8 nucleotides align to TRBD1. CDR1 is MNHEY and CDR2 is SVGAGI in the germline V gene. V shed 0 bases and J 5 bases; nucleotides not matched to a gene: 5. This CDR3 region has 15 residues. The CDR3 here is CASSYSTGVGTEAFF. The CDR3 nucleotides are TGTGCCAGCAGTTACTCGACAGGGGTCGGGACTGAAGCTTTCTTT.

The V and J genes are TRBV7-2 and TRBJ1-6; no reliable D call. Germline CDR1 is SGHTA and CDR2 is FQGNSA. The V end lost 5 bases, the J end lost 8 bases, and 10 bases lay between the germline ends. The CDR3 has 13 amino acids. The CDR3 bases are TGTGCCAGCAGCCCAAGGACGGATTCACCCCTCCACTTT. As protein: CASSPRTDSPLHF.

This sequence joins TRBV5-1 and TRBJ1-6; tentative D call: TRBD1 (5 bases). The CDR3 extends over 14 amino acids. CDR1 SGHRS and CDR2 YFSETQ come from the germline V gene. Trimming removed 7 bases at V and 9 bases at J, with 17 bases between. DNA of the CDR3: TGCGCCAGCCGATTGGACCCGGGGGGTTCACCCCTCCACTTT. The encoded protein is CASRLDPGGSPLHF.

The V and J genes are TRBV19 and TRBJ1-5; 7 bases line up with TRBD1. There are 14 residues in the CDR3. The junction had 5 bases not matched to a gene; V was cut back by 7 bases and J by 2 bases. Germline V gene lookup returns CDR1 LNHDA and CDR2 SQIVND (reference sequence). The CDR3 DNA sequence: TGTGCCAGTATGGGAACAGGGGGCAATCAGCCCCAGCATTTT. Residues: CASMGTGGNQPQHF.

J is TRBJ1-3 and V is TRBV28, with 10 nucleotides matching TRBD1. CDR1 is MDHEN and CDR2 is SYDVKM in the germline V gene. The CDR3 has 14 residues. Losses at the gene ends were 8 bases for V and 4 bases for J; bases not matched to a gene: 5. CDR3 coding DNA: TGTGCCAGCGGACAGGGGGGGATCGGAAACACCATATATTTT. Translated, it gives CASGQGGIGNTIYF.

J is TRBJ2-1 and V is TRBV29-1; 8 positions agree with TRBD2. J lost 4 bases, V lost 2 bases, and 4 bases had no gene match. The CDR3 has 14 amino acids. The V gene's germline CDR1 is SQVTM and CDR2 ANQGSEA. CDR3: CSVEIAGTYNEQFF. In DNA, the CDR3 is TGCAGCGTTGAAATAGCGGGGACTTACAATGAGCAGTTCTTC.

The V gene is TRBV5-4, the J gene TRBJ1-1, with 7 bases matching TRBD1. CDR3 length: 15 amino acids. Germline CDR1 and CDR2: SGHNT and YYREEE (reference sequence). Trimming cost V 4 bases and J 0 bases; bases outside gene matches: 6. The CDR3 DNA follows: TGTGCCAGCAGCCCGACAGGGAACTTGAACACTGAAGCTTTCTTT. Translated, it gives CASSPTGNLNTEAFF.

Only one count was recorded for this clone. The chain couples TRBV10-3 to TRBJ1-4, with 7 bases identical to TRBD1. Germline loops: CDR1 ENHRY, CDR2 SYGVKD. This CDR3 has 15 amino acids. The trim removed 6 bases at V and 2 bases at J, leaving 6 bases unmatched. The CDR3 region has the DNA TGTGCCATCAGAGATCCGGGACAGACTAATGAAAAACTGTTTTTT. Encoded protein: CAIRDPGQTNEKLFF.